This entry lists 15 T cell receptor beta chains sequenced from one sample in a study of early T cells in non-severe SARS-CoV-2 infection. One entry per CDR3 protein, called by TCRdb with MiXCR from the 5' RACE reads. This table has approximately 33,000 distinct CDR3 sequences, around 5% appearing once. What was sequenced was whole blood. The receptors were sampled from an adult who was a healthcare worker with PCR-confirmed SARS-CoV-2 infection or an uninfected control (not recorded which).

The sample holds many counts of this clonotype. The V gene is TRBV20-1, the J gene TRBJ2-7; D perhaps matches TRBD2 (6 bases). V gave up 1 base and J gave up 7 bases, with 17 bases separating them. Germline loops: CDR1 DFQATT, CDR2 SNEGSKA (reference sequence). The CDR3 runs to 14 residues. The CDR3 spells CSARGTVGGGEQYF. The CDR3, as DNA: TGCAGTGCTAGAGGTACTGTGGGAGGAGGGGAGCAGTACTTC.

This clonotype was seen at least ten times. V usage is TRBV20-1 and J usage is TRBJ2-7; TRBD1 aligns across 7 bases. Germline trimming cut 4 bases from V and 4 bases from J; bases unmatched to any gene: 10. The CDR3 loop spans 14 amino acids. CDR1 DFQATT and CDR2 SNEGSKA come from the germline V gene (reference sequence). The CDR3 region has the DNA TGCAGTGCTACCACAGGGGCCAATCCTTACGAGCAGTACTTC. Residues: CSATTGANPYEQYF.

This clonotype was seen repeatedly, ten times or more. The J gene is TRBJ2-5, the V gene TRBV6-5; TRBD1 matches 7 bases. The CDR3 sequence is 15 residues long. The germline CDR1 and CDR2 sequences are MNHEY and SVGAGI. J gave up 1 base and V 6 bases, and 8 bases lay outside the gene matches. CDR3 sequence: CASRPLQGSQETQYF. The CDR3 nucleotides are TGTGCCAGCAGACCACTACAGGGGTCCCAAGAGACCCAGTACTTC.

This clonotype was counted at least ten times. V and J are TRBV19 and TRBJ2-3; D call uncertain. Germline lookup yields CDR1 LNHDA and CDR2 SQIVND (reference sequence). The CDR3 covers 14 residues. Between the trimmed V and J ends, which lost 1 base and 0 bases, there was a span of 5 bases. CDR3 amino acids: CASSIVASTDTQYF. Written as DNA, the CDR3 is TGTGCCAGTAGTATAGTTGCAAGCACAGATACGCAGTATTTT.

This clonotype was recorded at least ten times. This chain joins TRBV3-1 and TRBJ1-2; D is uncertain. V was pared by 3 bases and J by 4 bases, with 9 bases between. This CDR3 has 13 amino acids. Per germline, CDR1 LGHDT and CDR2 YNNKEL (reference sequence). The CDR3 DNA reads as TGTGCCAGCAGCCACTCGAGAGTCTATGGCTACACCTTC. Protein product: CASSHSRVYGYTF.

This clonotype was observed many times. The V and J genes are TRBV19 and TRBJ2-1; TRBD2 matches 8 bases. The CDR3 has 18 residues. Trimming cost V 2 bases and J 0 bases; bases outside gene matches: 9. The germline gives CDR1 LNHDA, CDR2 SQIVND (reference sequence). CDR3 in DNA: TGTGCCAGTAGTATAACGGCTCCAGCGGGAGTCTCCTACAATGAGCAGTTCTTC. As protein: CASSITAPAGVSYNEQFF.

This clonotype came up once. The V and J genes are TRBV18 and TRBJ2-3, with a tentative D call TRBD1 (5 bases). The CDR3 is made up of 12 amino acids. V was trimmed by 1 base and J by 6 bases, leaving 5 bases between them. The germline V gene has CDR1 KGHSH and CDR2 LQKENI. CDR3 amino acids: CASSPQGDTQYF. Written as DNA, the CDR3 is TGTGCCAGCTCACCACAGGGGGATACGCAGTATTTT.

The chain uses TRBV9 and TRBJ2-2, with TRBD2 as a possible D gene (6 bases). The CDR3 is 15 amino acids. In germline, CDR1 is SGDLS, CDR2 YYNGEE. Trimming removed 8 bases at V and 7 bases at J, with 21 bases between. DNA of the CDR3: TGTGCCAGAACATCCGGGACTGCGAACGGCGGGGAGCTGTTTTTT. It is translated as CARTSGTANGGELFF.

The chain uses TRBV7-9 and TRBJ2-1, with D possibly matching TRBD2 (6 bases). CDR1 and CDR2 from the germline V gene are SEHNR and FQNEAQ (reference sequence). V dropped 5 bases and J dropped 0 bases, with 17 bases sitting between them. The CDR3 runs to 17 residues. This chain's CDR3 is CASSPRGAASSYNEQFF. Written as DNA, the CDR3 is TGTGCCAGCAGCCCGCGGGGAGCGGCGAGCTCCTACAATGAGCAGTTCTTC.

This clonotype was recorded at least ten times. The chain combines TRBV11-2 with TRBJ1-2; D perhaps matches TRBD1 (5 bases). V dropped 6 bases and J dropped 3 bases, with 14 bases sitting between them. The germline V gene encodes CDR1 SGHAT and CDR2 FQNNGV. This CDR3 comprises 14 residues. In nucleotides, the CDR3 is TGTGCCAGCAGGGTCTCGATGGGGGACTATGGCTACACCTTC. Translated, it gives CASRVSMGDYGYTF.

This clonotype was picked up a small number of times. This CDR3 reads CSVGLPGQGAGNTIYF. CDR3 nucleotide sequence: TGCAGCGTTGGGCTTCCGGGACAGGGGGCTGGAAACACCATATATTTT. The V gene is TRBV29-1, the J gene TRBJ1-3, with 11 bases identical to TRBD1. Germline V gene data show CDR1 as SQVTM and CDR2 as ANQGSEA. The CDR3 length is 16 residues. The J segment lost 2 bases and the V segment lost 4 bases, leaving 7 bases of the junction unmatched. Looking up the rest from reference TRBV29-1 and TRBJ1-3 gives the full variable domain: SAVISQKPSRDICQRGTSLTIQCQVDSQVTMMFWYRQQPGQSLTLIATANQGSEATYESGFVIDKFPISRPNLTFSTLTVSNMSPEDSSIYLCSVGLPGQGAGNTIYFGEGSWLTVV.

The chain couples TRBV7-9 to TRBJ1-2, with no clear D. This CDR3 contains 12 residues. The V gene lost 7 bases and the J gene lost 2 bases, with 8 bases spanning the gap. Germline V gives CDR1 SEHNR, CDR2 FQNEAQ (reference sequence). The CDR3 protein is CASNLRNYGYTF. CDR3 nucleotide sequence: TGTGCCAGCAACCTGCGAAACTATGGCTACACCTTC. Combining the CDR3 with reference TRBV7-9 and TRBJ1-2 gives the whole variable domain DTGVSQNPRHKITKRGQNVTFRCDPISEHNRLYWYRQTLGQGPEFLTYFQNEAQLEKSRLLSDRFSAERPKGSFSTLEIQRTEQGDSAMYLCASNLRNYGYTFGSGTRLTVV.

The chain carries TRBV9 and TRBJ2-5, with D possibly called TRBD1 or TRBD2 (5 bases each). Trimming pared 3 bases from V and 6 bases from J, leaving 6 bases between. The V gene's germline CDR1 is SGDLS and CDR2 YYNGEE. CDR3 size: 11 residues. CDR3 sequence: CASSGGQTQYF. Written as DNA, the CDR3 is TGTGCCAGCAGCGGGGGACAGACCCAGTACTTC.

This chain joins TRBV18 and TRBJ1-6; the D gene is possibly TRBD1 (6 bases). The CDR3 has 13 residues. V dropped 4 bases and J dropped 10 bases, with 11 bases sitting between them. Germline CDR1 is KGHSH and CDR2 is LQKENI. CDR3: CASSLDDRSPLHF. Written as DNA, the CDR3 is TGTGCCAGCTCACTTGACGACAGGTCACCCCTCCACTTT.

The V call is TRBV20-1, the J call TRBJ1-1, with D maybe TRBD1 (5 bases). Trimming removed 6 bases from V and 4 bases from J, with 18 bases in between. Germline lookup yields CDR1 DFQATT and CDR2 SNEGSKA (reference sequence). This CDR3 comprises 14 residues. The CDR3 region is CSASGGGSGTEAFF. CDR3 bases: TGCAGTGCATCCGGGGGGGGATCGGGCACTGAAGCTTTCTTT.